These 14 T cell receptor beta chains were all obtained from the same sample, sequenced in a study of cytomegalovirus exposure and HLA in healthy donors. The study ran its PCR with 60 Vbeta and 13 Jbeta primers. Libraries were prepared by immunoSEQ multiplex PCR; TCRdb keeps only in-frame clonotypes and omits some of them. The data contain fewer than 150,000 clones, 60% to 80% of them singletons. The sequencing input was PBMCs. These TCRs come from a woman in her twenties or thirties in good health and CMV-seropositive.

This clone was seen just once. V is TRBV6-1 and J is TRBJ2-2, with 8 bases fitting TRBD2. This CDR3 spans 15 amino acids. Trimming removed 8 bases from V and 3 bases from J; junction bases left unmatched: 8. From germline, CDR1 is MNHNS and CDR2 SASEGT. CDR3 in amino acids: CASELGRGDTGELFF. The CDR3 bases are TGTGCCAGCGAGCTCGGGAGGGGGGACACCGGGGAGCTGTTTTTT.

This clone showed up just a few times. The chain recombines TRBV1 with TRBJ2-7; TRBD2 is the table's D call, not checked against the DNA. TRBV1 is tagged as a pseudogene. The CDR3 contains 16 residues. The DNA for the CDR3 is TGCACCAGCAGCCAAGGATCACTAGCGGGCGCCTACGAGCAGTACTTC. Amino acid sequence: CTSSQGSLAGAYEQYF.

The chain uses TRBV21-1 and TRBJ1-5. TRBV21-1 is deemed a pseudogene. The CDR3 covers 14 residues. CDR3 region: CASSKRASNQPQHF. The CDR3 DNA sequence: TGTGCCAGCAGCAAGCGGGCCTCTAATCAGCCCCAGCATTTT.

The chain employs TRBV27 and TRBJ2-1, with TRBD2 matching 14 bases. The CDR3 totals 18 residues. V was pared by 2 bases and J by 3 bases, with 6 bases of the junction left unmatched. CDR1 MNHEY and CDR2 SMNVEV come from the germline V gene (reference sequence). This chain's CDR3 is CASSLRLAGGPDYNEQFF. CDR3 DNA: TGTGCCAGCAGTTTAAGACTAGCGGGGGGGCCCGACTACAATGAGCAGTTCTTC.

The rearrangement joins TRBV7-9 to TRBJ2-7, with TRBD2 matching 10 bases. In germline, CDR1 is SEHNR, CDR2 FQNEAQ (reference sequence). V lost 6 bases to trimming and J lost 3 bases; unmatched junction nucleotides: 8. This CDR3 has 15 residues. The CDR3 DNA sequence: TGTGCCAGCAGTTCCGGGACTAGCGCCCGCTACGAGCAGTACTTC. It codes for CASSSGTSARYEQYF.

This clone has only a few counts. The V gene is TRBV6-1, the J gene TRBJ2-3; 9 positions match TRBD2. The CDR3 is 15 amino acids. J gave up 4 bases and V 2 bases, and 4 bases lay outside the gene matches. The germline V gene encodes CDR1 MNHNS and CDR2 SASEGT. The CDR3 nucleotides are TGTGCCAGCAGTGAACTAGCGGGAAGGTCAGATACGCAGTATTTT. It is translated as CASSELAGRSDTQYF.

Only a few counts were recorded for this clone. This chain joins TRBV2 and TRBJ2-7; D gene ambiguous. Germline V gene sequence: CDR1 SNHLY, CDR2 FYNNEI. There are 11 residues in the CDR3. With 2 bases removed from V and 6 bases from J, the gap between germline ends came to 5 bases. The CDR3 nucleotides are TGTGCCAGCAGTGAATACGGCGAGCAGTACTTC. Its protein is CASSEYGEQYF.

The chain is built from TRBV7-8 and TRBJ1-1; 7 bases map to TRBD1. CDR3 length: 16 amino acids. V lost 4 bases and J lost 1; bases outside the gene matches: 9. Germline-derived CDR1 and CDR2 are SGHVS and FQNEAQ. CDR3 region: CASSSGQEVRNTEAFF. CDR3 nucleotide sequence: TGTGCCAGCAGCTCTGGACAGGAGGTCAGGAACACTGAAGCTTTCTTT.

This rearrangement joins TRBV2 to TRBJ1-5; tentative D call: TRBD1 (6 bases). V was shortened by 4 bases and J by 6 bases, with 13 bases between the two germline ends. The CDR3 extends over 14 amino acids. Germline values: CDR1 SNHLY, CDR2 FYNNEI. In nucleotides, the CDR3 is TGTGCCAGCAGTGCCCGGGACATACTTCAGCCCCAGCATTTT. Translated, it gives CASSARDILQPQHF. The whole variable domain, remainder taken from reference TRBV2 and TRBJ1-5, is EPEVTQTPSHQVTQMGQEVILRCVPISNHLYFYWYRQILGQKVEFLVSFYNNEISEKSEIFDDQFSVERPDGSNFTLKIRSTKLEDSAMYFCASSARDILQPQHFGDGTRLSIL.

The chain combines TRBV7-8 with TRBJ2-7; D not resolved. Trimming left V 2 bases short and J 6 bases short, with 8 bases between. The CDR3 is 12 amino acids. Per the germline V gene, CDR1 is SGHVS and CDR2 is FQNEAQ. Here the CDR3 reads CASSLFRSEQYF. For the CDR3, the DNA is TGTGCCAGCAGCTTATTCAGATCCGAGCAGTACTTC.

This clone was recorded once. This chain links TRBV5-1 with TRBJ2-7; 7 nucleotides align to TRBD2. The ends lost 0 bases at V and 1 base at J; junction bases unmatched: 4. CDR3 size: 15 residues. In germline, CDR1 is SGHRS, CDR2 YFSETQ. This CDR3 reads CASSLALADSYEQYF. The CDR3, as DNA: TGCGCCAGCAGCTTGGCCCTAGCGGATTCCTACGAGCAGTACTTC.

The rearrangement uses TRBV5-1 and TRBJ1-6; no definite D call. Germline V gene data show CDR1 as SGHRS and CDR2 as YFSETQ. This CDR3 has 14 residues. V lost 0 bases and J lost 5, with 6 bases in between. In DNA form, the CDR3 reads TGCGCCAGCAGCTTGGACGGAGATAATTCACCCCTCCACTTT. Amino acids: CASSLDGDNSPLHF. The full variable domain, completed using reference TRBV5-1 and TRBJ1-6, is KAGVTQTPRYLIKTRGQQVTLSCSPISGHRSVSWYQQTPGQGLQFLFEYFSETQRNKGNFPGRFSGRQFSNSRSEMNVSTLELGDSALYLCASSLDGDNSPLHFGNGTRLTVT.

The rearrangement joins TRBV7-6 to TRBJ1-2, with D hard to call. Germline values: CDR1 SGHVS, CDR2 FNYEAQ. The V gene lost 1 base and the J gene lost 4 bases, with 10 bases spanning the gap. This CDR3 contains 14 residues. Here the CDR3 reads CASSLDPEGYGYTF. In DNA form, the CDR3 reads TGTGCCAGCAGCTTAGACCCGGAGGGCTATGGCTACACCTTC.

The gene calls are TRBV9 and TRBJ1-1, with D tentatively TRBD1 (5 bases). Per germline, CDR1 SGDLS and CDR2 YYNGEE. The CDR3 sequence is 13 residues long. Trimming shortened V by 0 bases and J by 7 bases, and 10 bases separated the two germline ends. The DNA of the CDR3 is TGTGCCAGCAGCGTAGTCCATCAGGGTGAAGCTTTCTTT. It translates to CASSVVHQGEAFF.